The T cell receptor beta chain under discussion was sequenced for a study of shared clonotypes between healthy human individuals (dated by TCRdb to about 2020). Regarding the study in general: A few men and two women, aged 18 to 49 years, made up the cohort. Different laboratories and diverse techniques were used to prepare libraries and sequence TCR repertoires, to increase sequencing depth and limit assay-specific biases. Each donor's leukapheresis produced roughly between roughly 0.85 and 10 billion PBMCs. Per donor, three plates each were used for CD4 naive and CD4 memory, two for CD8 naive, and one for CD8 memory. Blood TCR repertoires of a handful of healthy adults were deeply sequenced to estimate repertoire size and the extent of clonotype sharing between individuals.

General conclusions and limits of the study: Sampling was limited to blood, and TCR repertoires in tissue likely differ from TCR repertoires in blood. Pairwise subsampling led to the expectation that sequencing depth would affect the degree of clonotype sharing among donors. Because the study included only a small number of donors, the genetic and exposure-history diversity represented was limited. Larger estimated clonotype richness was generally found for naive subsets than for memory subsets. Higher generation probabilities were observed for clonotypes shared by all four sorted-subset donors than for non-shared clonotypes. Even with the large sequencing depth, rarefaction of the sorted-subset datasets indicated that sequencing was incomplete. Sharing across a few donors was observed for around 5% of naive CD4, 3.5% of naive CD8, over 2% of memory CD4, and roughly 0.43% of memory CD8 clonotypes.

Donors were healthy HIV-negative adults with no recently reported acute infections or vaccinations. Every donor was a Caucasian adult residing in Nashville, Tennessee, USA. CD4+ T cells were enriched through magnetic negative selection, after which naive cells were positively selected on CD45RA and the remaining negative fraction served as the memory subset. Blood was collected by leukapheresis, and PBMCs were isolated by Ficoll-Histopaque density gradient centrifugation and then cryopreserved in liquid nitrogen vapor phase. Purity and quantity of every magnetically sorted T cell population were checked by analytical flow cytometry. Genomic DNA was isolated from each sorted fraction and quantified by UV absorbance on a Nanodrop 2000c. Using the deep immunoSEQ assay, TCR CDR3 regions were amplified from genomic DNA by multiplex PCR. For each cell subset, the extracted genomic DNA was distributed evenly across all wells of several immunoSEQ 96-well plates, and each plate served as one replicate. Each replicate PCR for sorted subsets received approximately 220 ng genomic DNA, equal to tens of thousands of T cell genomes. Purified libraries were measured with a Qubit 3.0 fluorometer, size-checked on a Bioanalyzer 2100, and measured again with the KAPA Library Quantification kit. Every immunoSEQ 96-well plate was sequenced on a separate single-read 150-cycle Illumina NextSeq 550 flow cell. Turning to the authors' computational methods: Because the immunoSEQ output included only junctional sequences and no quality scores, the filtering could not be the same as the filtering used for full-length reads. To assign V/J genes and CDR3, sequences were annotated against IMGT germline references using PyIR, a Python wrapper for IgBLAST v1.9. Reads were removed for weak V/J assignments (E-value above 1e-6), missing CDR3, stop codons, out-of-frame junctions, or ambiguous translated residues. V3J clonotypes were defined as sequences sharing an identical inferred V gene, J gene, and CDR3 amino acid sequence. Percentage overlap between repertoires was computed as shared unique clonotypes divided by the size of the smaller repertoire. Repertoire richness was assessed with RTK rarefaction, the Chao1 estimator, and Recon v2.1 estimates of unobserved clonotypes. Generation probabilities for all TCRbeta clonotypes obtained by the gDNA method from several donors were computed using OLGA. TCRdb took this table from immuneACCESS and kept in-frame rearrangements with V and J called. Such tables lack part of the clones; where checked against another copy, unresolved V genes explain under half of the gap, and the rest is unexplained. D and trimming were read from the DNA, whereas the V and J calls and clone size are those reported in that table. In this sample the table shows about 1 million clones, under 80% of which occur a single time. Of the sample, nearly 1.5% is held by the ten largest clones.

CDR3 length: 12 amino acids, cysteine to phenylalanine. Kept here is only the CDR3 DNA, which spans 36 bases and is read in frame from base 1. Trimming takes 4 bases from V and 7 bases from J, and the germline ends sit 11 bases apart. Based on the germline V gene, the CDR1 and CDR2 sequences are SGHRS and YFSETQ. Remarks on this clone: Its target antigen remains unknown. It has no much larger one-base neighbor in the sample; base qualities were not kept.

The TCR was taken from a man between 18 and 29 years old in good health. Material: memory CD4+ T cells sorted from blood. What the cell subset or site label conveys for this sample: CD45RA-negative fraction. The chain is encoded by TRBV5-1 joined to TRBJ1-2, with no confidently assigned D gene. CDR3 loop: CASSLDLSGYTF. DNA sequence: TGCGCCAGCAGCCTCGATTTGAGTGGCTACACCTTC. Reference TRBV5-1 and TRBJ1-2 genes cover what lies past the CDR3, so the full variable domain is KAGVTQTPRYLIKTRGQQVTLSCSPISGHRSVSWYQQTPGQGLQFLFEYFSETQRNKGNFPGRFSGRQFSNSRSEMNVSTLELGDSALYLCASSLDLSGYTFGSGTRLTVV.